These 9 T cell receptor beta chains were all obtained from the same sample, sequenced in a study of T cell responses to AZD1222 COVID-19 vaccine. Profiled with immunoSEQ multiplex PCR; TCRdb holds only in-frame clones, not every one. This sample yields about 110,000 clones, of which 80% to 95% are seen a single time; approximately 1.1% belongs to the top ten. The material sequenced was peripheral blood, taken on day 0 of AZD1222 vaccination. The source of these receptors is an adult in good health.

This clone was seen once. This chain links TRBV27 with TRBJ2-4; D is perhaps TRBD2 (5 bases). Trimming removed 6 bases from V and 8 bases from J, with 17 bases in between. This CDR3 has 14 amino acids. Germline V CDR1 and CDR2: MNHEY, SMNVEV (reference sequence). The CDR3 loop is CASSPLVPGDIQYF. The CDR3 DNA follows: TGTGCCAGCAGCCCACTAGTCCCTGGGGACATTCAGTACTTC.

The DNA for the CDR3 is TGTGCCACCCACCCCATGACGGGGGAGAAGGGCTACACCTTC. It is translated as CATHPMTGEKGYTF. The chain uses TRBV9 and TRBJ1-2, with a tentative D call TRBD1 (5 bases). V gave up 9 bases and J gave up 8 bases, with 23 bases separating them. Germline V gene sequence: CDR1 SGDLS, CDR2 YYNGEE. The CDR3 sequence is 14 residues long.

The chain couples TRBV21-1 to TRBJ1-2; the table names TRBD1, a call not compared with the DNA. TRBV21-1 is designated a pseudogene. The CDR3 contains 14 residues. CDR3 sequence (DNA): TGTGCCAGCAGCGACAGGGGGCGCAACTATGGCTACACCTTC. Its translation: CASSDRGRNYGYTF.

The chain employs TRBV11-2 and TRBJ2-1, with 7 bases that match TRBD2. V shed 7 bases, J shed 9 bases, and the junction held 12 bases outside the gene matches. The CDR3 loop spans 14 amino acids. The germline V gene has CDR1 SGHAT and CDR2 FQNNGV. The CDR3 reads CASTLGSGIGEQFF. CDR3 DNA sequence: TGTGCCAGCACCCTTGGCAGCGGGATTGGTGAGCAGTTCTTC.

This clone was found once. The chain is built from TRBV18 and TRBJ2-7; 8 nucleotides agree with TRBD2. J lost 3 bases, V lost 3 bases, and 4 bases had no gene match. Germline loops: CDR1 KGHSH, CDR2 LQKENI. The CDR3 spans 14 residues. This CDR3 reads CASSPPGLGYEQYF. The CDR3 DNA reads as TGTGCCAGCTCACCCCCGGGACTAGGCTACGAGCAGTACTTC.

The chain couples TRBV6-5 to TRBJ1-6; D might be TRBD1 (6 bases). Germline values: CDR1 MNHEY, CDR2 SVGAGI. The CDR3 has 15 residues. Trimming took 2 bases from V and 4 from J, leaving 9 bases between them. CDR3 bases: TGTGCCAGCAGTTACGAAGGACAGTATAATTCACCCCTCCACTTT. Protein: CASSYEGQYNSPLHF.

This chain links TRBV28 with TRBJ2-3, with 10 bases that match TRBD1. Losses at the gene ends were 5 bases for V and 3 bases for J; bases not matched to a gene: 5. Germline V gene lookup returns CDR1 MDHEN and CDR2 SYDVKM. This CDR3 has 15 amino acids. The CDR3 nucleotides read TGTGCCAGCAGTAGGACAGGGGGTTCGACAGATACGCAGTATTTT. Protein sequence: CASSRTGGSTDTQYF.

This chain uses TRBV9 with TRBJ2-7, with TRBD2 matching 7 bases. V lost 0 bases to trimming and J lost 3 bases; unmatched junction nucleotides: 6. Germline V CDR1 and CDR2: SGDLS, YYNGEE. CDR3 length equals 15 residues. For the CDR3, the DNA is TGTGCCAGCAGCGTAGGTCCGGGGGGAGACTACGAGCAGTACTTC. Amino acid sequence: CASSVGPGGDYEQYF.

This chain uses TRBV7-3 with TRBJ2-2; 9 positions agree with TRBD2. With 5 bases clipped from V and 4 bases from J, the junction kept 8 bases outside the gene matches. Per germline, CDR1 SGHTA and CDR2 FQGTGA. This CDR3 spans 16 amino acids. CDR3 bases: TGTGCCAGCAGCAGATTAGCGGGAGTGGGCACCGGGGAGCTGTTTTTT. Residues: CASSRLAGVGTGELFF.